This TCR beta chain appears in the sequencing data of a study of T cell changes during pregnancy in multiple sclerosis. CDR3 length equals 17 residues. Assay used: immunoSEQ multiplex PCR; TCRdb lists only in-frame clones, some missing. This sample has tens of thousands of clones, with 90% found just once. This specimen was peripheral blood, taken in the first trimester of pregnancy. The origin of this receptor is a female donor in good health, enrolled as a control in a pregnancy study. The chain couples TRBV12-1 to TRBJ1-4; the table's D call TRBD1 went unverified against the DNA. TRBV12-1 is described as a pseudogene. The CDR3 nucleotides read TGTGCCAGCAGCGGACCGGACAGGGGGCGGAATAATGAAAAACTGTTTTTT. This encodes CASSGPDRGRNNEKLFF.